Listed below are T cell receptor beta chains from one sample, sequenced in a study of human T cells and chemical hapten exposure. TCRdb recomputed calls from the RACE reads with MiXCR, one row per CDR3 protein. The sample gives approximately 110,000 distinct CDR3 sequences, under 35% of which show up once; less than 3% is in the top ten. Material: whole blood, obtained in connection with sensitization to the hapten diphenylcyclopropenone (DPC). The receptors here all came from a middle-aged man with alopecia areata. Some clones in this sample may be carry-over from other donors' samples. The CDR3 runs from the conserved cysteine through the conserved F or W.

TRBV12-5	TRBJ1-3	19	CASGLVLGTGALSGNTIYF
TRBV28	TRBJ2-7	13	CASREDSSYEQYF
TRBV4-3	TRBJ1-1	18	CASSQAYRGFARNTEAFF
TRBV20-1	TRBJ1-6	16	CSARVSGYPDNSPLHF
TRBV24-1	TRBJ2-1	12	CATAGGLDEQFF
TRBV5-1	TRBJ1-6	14	CASSFGDRNSPLHF
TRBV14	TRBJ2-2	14	CASSQDLGFGELFF
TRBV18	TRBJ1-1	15	CASSPGTGMNTEAFF
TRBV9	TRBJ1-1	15	CASSREQGVNTEAFF
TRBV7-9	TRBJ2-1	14	CASSWGTANNEQFF
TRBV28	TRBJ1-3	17	CASYGQGVPRSGNTIYF
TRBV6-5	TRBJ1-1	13	CASEAPGRTEAFF
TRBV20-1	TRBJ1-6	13	CSAMTGDNSPLHF
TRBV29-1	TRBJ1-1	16	CSVPGAWTAVNTEAFF
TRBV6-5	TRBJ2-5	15	CASSYEWEPGETQYF
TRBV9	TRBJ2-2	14	CASSVGVGTGELFF
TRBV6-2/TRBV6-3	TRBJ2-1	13	CASSYMRAAEQFF
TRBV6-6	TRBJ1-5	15	CASSSTGGYNQPQHF
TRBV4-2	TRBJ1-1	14	CASSHTTGDTEAFF
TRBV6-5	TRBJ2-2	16	CASSWLSRGFSGELFF
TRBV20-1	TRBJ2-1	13	CSARGRDGYEQFF
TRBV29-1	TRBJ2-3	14	CSEAETSGRGTQYF
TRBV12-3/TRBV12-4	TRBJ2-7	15	CASSLYGTSGYEQYF
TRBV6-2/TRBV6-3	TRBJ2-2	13	CASSYTNTGELFF
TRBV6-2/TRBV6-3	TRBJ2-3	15	CASSYGGPRTDTQYF
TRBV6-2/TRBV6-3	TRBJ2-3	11	CASSRRDTQYF
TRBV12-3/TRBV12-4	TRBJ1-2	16	CASSLYRRRGNYGYTF
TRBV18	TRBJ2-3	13	CASSPEWADTQYF
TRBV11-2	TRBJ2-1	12	CASSLAGTEQFF
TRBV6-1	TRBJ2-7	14	CASRSLAGVQEQYF
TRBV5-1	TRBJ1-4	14	CASSPRGDREKLFF
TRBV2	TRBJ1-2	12	CASSVVENGYTF
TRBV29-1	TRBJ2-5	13	CSVVQGVGETQYF
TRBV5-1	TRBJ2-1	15	CASSPRHEREDGQFF
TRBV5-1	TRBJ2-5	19	CASSLGFRELVSGGETQYF
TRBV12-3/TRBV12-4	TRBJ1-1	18	CASSFRFGGARGNTEAFF
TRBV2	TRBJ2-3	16	CASSGGGVPGTDTQYF
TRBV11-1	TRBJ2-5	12	CASSSNQETQYF
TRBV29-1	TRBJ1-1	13	CSATDRGGTEAFF
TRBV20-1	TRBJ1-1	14	CRAQLTGGNTEAFF
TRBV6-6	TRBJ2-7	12	CASTRDTYEQYF
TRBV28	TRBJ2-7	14	CASSPGSSAYEQYF
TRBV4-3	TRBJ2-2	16	CASSQDYRGFTGELFF
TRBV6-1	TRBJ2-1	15	CASSARTSGDNEQFF
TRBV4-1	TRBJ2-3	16	CASSQEGRGATDTQYF
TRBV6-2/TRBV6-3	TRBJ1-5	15	CASSRGQLSNQPQHF
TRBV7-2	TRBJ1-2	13	CASSPDRNYGYTF
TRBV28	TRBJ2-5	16	CASSIGDWGSQETQYF
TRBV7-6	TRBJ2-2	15	CASRAGARFAGELFF
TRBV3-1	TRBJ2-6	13	CASSSTGANVLTF
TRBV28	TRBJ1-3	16	CASSFYQSLPGNTIYF
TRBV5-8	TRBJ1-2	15	CASSLIRRVNYGYTF
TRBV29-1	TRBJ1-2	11	CSAGDAYGYTF
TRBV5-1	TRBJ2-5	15	CASSLAGVRQETQYF
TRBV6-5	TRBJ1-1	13	CASSTRDRAEAFF
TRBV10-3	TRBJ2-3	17	CAISKNGLAGDTDTQYF
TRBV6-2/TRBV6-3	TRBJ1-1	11	CASSQATEAFF
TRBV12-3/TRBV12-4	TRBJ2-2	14	CASTPRGNTGELFF
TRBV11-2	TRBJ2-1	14	CASSLGGTGREQFF